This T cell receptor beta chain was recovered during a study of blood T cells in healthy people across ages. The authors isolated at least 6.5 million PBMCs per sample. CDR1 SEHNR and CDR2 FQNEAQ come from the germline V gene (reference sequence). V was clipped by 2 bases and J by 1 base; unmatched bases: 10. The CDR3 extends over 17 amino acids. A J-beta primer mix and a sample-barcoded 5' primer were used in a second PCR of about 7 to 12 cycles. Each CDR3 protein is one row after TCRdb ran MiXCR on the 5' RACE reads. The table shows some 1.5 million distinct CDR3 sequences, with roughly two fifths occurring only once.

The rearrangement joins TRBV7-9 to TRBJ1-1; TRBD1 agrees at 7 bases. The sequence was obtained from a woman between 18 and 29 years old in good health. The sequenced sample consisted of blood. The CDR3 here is CASSLWEGARSNTEAFF. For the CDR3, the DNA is TGTGCCAGCAGCTTATGGGAGGGGGCGCGTTCGAACACTGAAGCTTTCTTT.